These T cell receptor beta chains were read from a single sample in a study of blood T cell repertoires in COVID-19. Profiling relied on immunoSEQ multiplex PCR, and the TCRdb table lists in-frame clones only, not all of them. The table shows 120,000 or so clones, with about 85% occurring only once. Sequenced: peripheral blood. The receptors here all came from a woman aged 80 or over with acute or convalescent COVID-19. The CDR3 runs from the conserved cysteine through the conserved F or W. D genes are given only for firm matches. Rows may omit the clone size; those that give it use once, few, many or a size class.

j_call d_call clone_size v_call cdr3_nt cdr3_aa
TRBJ2-3 TRBD2 NA TRBV7-6 TGTGCCAGCAGCGATCGACTAGCGCTCACAGATACGCAGTATTTT CASSDRLALTDTQYF
TRBJ1-1 NA NA TRBV9 TGTGCCAGCAGTGAAGGGGCGAGTACTGAAGCTTTCTTT CASSEGASTEAFF
TRBJ1-2 TRBD1 few TRBV7-2 TGTGCCAGCAGACCAGAGACAGGGAACTATGGCTACACCTTC CASRPETGNYGYTF
TRBJ1-1 TRBD1 NA TRBV29-1 TGCAGCGCCAGACAGACAGGGGGCTACACTGAAGCTTTCTTT CSARQTGGYTEAFF
TRBJ1-4 TRBD1 NA TRBV4-1 TGCGCCAGCAGCCAAGAAGGGGGACAGGGACGAAAACTGTTTTTT CASSQEGGQGRKLFF
TRBJ1-1 TRBD1 NA TRBV4-3 TGCGCCAGCAGCCCCGTAGGGGGCCTGAACACTGAAGCTTTCTTT CASSPVGGLNTEAFF
TRBJ1-1 NA NA TRBV6-5 TGTGCCAGCAGTTACAATTTGGCAGGGAAGGCTTTCTTT CASSYNLAGKAFF
TRBJ2-3 TRBD2 NA TRBV5-1 TGCGCCAGCGGGGGGGAAGGCACAGATACGCAGTATTTT CASGGEGTDTQYF
TRBJ1-5 NA NA TRBV11-2 TGTGCCAGCAGCTTAGGAGGGGGGGGTCAGCCCCAGCATTTT CASSLGGGGQPQHF
TRBJ2-5 NA NA TRBV10-3 TGTGCCTCCGGGGGTAAGGAGACCCAGTACTTC CASGGKETQYF
TRBJ1-1 NA NA TRBV6-5 TGTGCCAGCAGGTGGTCCGGGGAGACTGAAGCTTTCTTT CASRWSGETEAFF
TRBJ1-6 NA NA TRBV28 TGTGCCAGCAGTTTTGGTAGTAATAATTCACCCCTCCACTTT CASSFGSNNSPLHF
TRBJ1-2 TRBD1 NA TRBV7-9 TGTGCCAGCAGCTTTGGCCATACTGGACAGGGGAACTATGGCTACACCTTC CASSFGHTGQGNYGYTF
TRBJ1-2 TRBD1 NA TRBV18 TGTGCCAGCTCCCCACCGGGACAGTCCTATGGCTACACCTTC CASSPPGQSYGYTF
TRBJ1-3 NA NA TRBV11-2 TGTGCCAGCAGCTTAGACCTCTCTGGAAACACCATATATTTT CASSLDLSGNTIYF
TRBJ2-1 TRBD1 NA TRBV5-4 TGTGCCAGCAGCTTCGACAGGGGCAATGCCAAAGAGCAGTTCTTC CASSFDRGNAKEQFF